Following are 7 T cell receptor beta chains from one sample sequenced in a study of cytomegalovirus exposure and HLA in healthy donors. Repertoires were generated with immunoSEQ multiplex PCR, while TCRdb's copy carries only in-frame clones and drops some. Counted here are tens of thousands of clones, 90% to 96% occurring once; the ten biggest clones make up more than 0.95%. What was sequenced was PBMCs. The source is a woman between 18 and 29 years old in good health and CMV-seronegative.

This chain joins TRBV7-3 and TRBJ1-1, with D maybe TRBD1 (6 bases). The V gene's germline CDR1 is SGHTA and CDR2 FQGTGA. The V and J ends lost 5 bases and 3 bases respectively, with 13 bases between them. The CDR3 extends over 14 amino acids. In DNA form, the CDR3 reads TGTGCCAGCAGCCCTACAGGGAGGGACACTGAAGCTTTCTTT. Its protein product is CASSPTGRDTEAFF.

V gene TRBV18 combines with J gene TRBJ1-5, with D possibly matching TRBD1 (6 bases). CDR3 length: 19 residues. V lost 3 bases to trimming and J lost 2 bases, with 23 bases between them. Germline CDR1 reads KGHSH; CDR2 reads LQKENI. The chain's CDR3 is CASSPRGGHLPAGNQPQHF. DNA for the CDR3: TGTGCCAGCTCACCCCGGGGGGGACACCTCCCCGCCGGCAATCAGCCCCAGCATTTT.

This sequence joins TRBV7-3 and TRBJ2-7; the D gene is possibly TRBD1 (6 bases). Germline lookup yields CDR1 SGHTA and CDR2 FQGTGA. This CDR3 spans 14 amino acids. The V and J ends lost 2 bases and 2 bases respectively, with 10 bases between them. CDR3 nucleotide sequence: TGTGCCAGCAGCTTAGAGGGGGACCCCTACGAGCAGTACTTC. Translated: CASSLEGDPYEQYF.

The CDR3 protein is CASSWDRGLANEKLFF. The DNA of the CDR3 is TGTGCCAGCAGCTGGGACAGGGGGCTAGCTAATGAAAAACTGTTTTTT. The genes are TRBV5-4 and TRBJ1-4, with 12 bases lining up with TRBD1. Germline V gene sequence: CDR1 SGHNT, CDR2 YYREEE (reference sequence). The length of the CDR3 is 16 residues. J was trimmed by 3 bases and V by 3 bases; bases with no gene match: 3.

This clone occurred once. The chain employs TRBV7-2 and TRBJ1-1, with 8 bases matching TRBD1. The V segment lost 5 bases and the J segment 0 bases; nucleotides outside the gene matches: 5. The CDR3 is made up of 15 amino acids. Germline-derived CDR1 and CDR2 are SGHTA and FQGNSA. CDR3 DNA sequence: TGTGCCAGCAGCACCGAGACAGGGGTGAACACTGAAGCTTTCTTT. It translates to CASSTETGVNTEAFF.

This clone was counted a single time. This rearrangement joins TRBV2 to TRBJ2-7, with D possibly matching TRBD1 (6 bases). This CDR3 has 13 amino acids. The ends were cut back, 9 bases at V and 2 bases at J, with 14 bases in the middle. Germline-derived CDR1 and CDR2 are SNHLY and FYNNEI. CDR3 protein: CARTGQTTYEQYF. The CDR3, as DNA: TGTGCCAGGACAGGACAAACGACCTACGAGCAGTACTTC.

The V call is TRBV19, the J call TRBJ1-2; D is uncertain. The CDR3 consists of 15 residues. Trimming stripped 0 bases from V and 3 bases from J, with 11 bases between. The germline gives CDR1 LNHDA, CDR2 SQIVND (reference sequence). CDR3 in DNA: TGTGCCAGTAGTATAGAACGGGTACGTCACTATGGCTACACCTTC. This gives the protein CASSIERVRHYGYTF.